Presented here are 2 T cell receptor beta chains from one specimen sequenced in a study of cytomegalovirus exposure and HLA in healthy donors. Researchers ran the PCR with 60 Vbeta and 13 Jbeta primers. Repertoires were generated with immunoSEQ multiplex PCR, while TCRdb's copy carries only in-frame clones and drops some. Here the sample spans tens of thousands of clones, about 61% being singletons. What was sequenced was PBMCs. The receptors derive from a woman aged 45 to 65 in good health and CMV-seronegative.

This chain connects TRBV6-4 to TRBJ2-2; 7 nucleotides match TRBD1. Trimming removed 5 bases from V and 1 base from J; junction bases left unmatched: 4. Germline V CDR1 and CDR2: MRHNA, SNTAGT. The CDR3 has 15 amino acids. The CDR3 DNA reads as TGTGCCAGCAGTCGACAGGGAAGGAACACCGGGGAGCTGTTTTTT. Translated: CASSRQGRNTGELFF.

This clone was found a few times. The CDR3 DNA sequence: TGTGCCACCAGCAGACAGGGGAGCTCCTACGAGCAGTACTTC. It specifies CATSRQGSSYEQYF. The chain couples TRBV15 to TRBJ2-7; possible D gene TRBD1, 6 bases. The V end was cut by 2 bases, the J end by 0 bases, with 8 bases between. The CDR3 contains 14 residues. CDR1 and CDR2 (germline): LNHNV, YYDKDF (reference sequence).